This entry lists 27 T cell receptor beta chains sequenced from one sample in a study of blood T cell repertoires in COVID-19 (dated by TCRdb to about 2020). Library generation was performed with the immunoSEQ multiplex PCR assay. TCRdb re-hosts the immuneACCESS table, in-frame sequences only. Its copies lack some clones; in the studies checked, an unresolved V gene accounts for under half of them, and the cause for the rest is not known. The sample has approximately 140,000 clones on record, about four fifths of them singletons. Approximately 9% of the sample is held by the ten biggest clonotypes. The sequenced material came from peripheral blood. The receptors stem from a man under 40 with COVID-19, enrolled during active disease.

V and J are TRBV21-1 and TRBJ2-1; no DNA check was done on the table's D call, TRBD2. TRBV21-1 corresponds to a pseudogene. The CDR3 sequence is 15 residues long. DNA of the CDR3: TGTGCCAGCCGCTTCGGGACTAGCGGGAAATATGAGCAGTTCTTC. This sequence encodes CASRFGTSGKYEQFF.

The chain joins TRBV5-4 to TRBJ1-1; D possibly corresponds to TRBD1 (5 bases). CDR1 is SGHNT, CDR2 YYREEE, per germline (reference sequence). The CDR3 has 13 residues. V was clipped by 0 bases and J by 7 bases, with 10 bases between them. Here the CDR3 reads CASSLAGNYEAFF. CDR3 bases: TGTGCCAGCAGCTTGGCAGGGAACTATGAAGCTTTCTTT.

This clone is a singleton in its sample. The V and J genes are TRBV14 and TRBJ1-5, with a possible D match to TRBD1 (5 bases). V lost 2 bases and J 7 bases, leaving 12 bases between the germline ends. CDR3 size: 14 residues. Germline V gene lookup returns CDR1 SGHDN and CDR2 FVKESK. CDR3 region: CASSQSGLRQPQHF. The CDR3 nucleotides are TGTGCCAGCAGCCAATCAGGGCTGAGGCAGCCCCAGCATTTT.

This clone was counted a single time. The chain employs TRBV18 and TRBJ1-2; perhaps TRBD1 as D (6 bases). This CDR3 has 12 amino acids. V was pared by 6 bases and J by 8 bases, with 13 bases between. CDR1 is KGHSH and CDR2 is LQKENI in the germline V gene. This CDR3 reads CASSDRGAGYTF. DNA for the CDR3: TGTGCCAGCTCTGATCGGGGGGCCGGCTACACCTTC. Looking up the rest from reference TRBV18 and TRBJ1-2 gives the full variable domain: NAGVMQNPRHLVRRRGQEARLRCSPMKGHSHVYWYRQLPEEGLKFMVYLQKENIIDESGMPKERFSAEFPKEGPSILRIQQVVRGDSAAYFCASSDRGAGYTFGSGTRLTVV.

V usage is TRBV5-6 and J usage is TRBJ2-7; 9 bases align to TRBD1. Germline V gene data show CDR1 as SGHDT and CDR2 as YYEEEE. CDR3 length: 14 amino acids. With 4 bases clipped from V and 6 bases from J, the junction kept 8 bases outside the gene matches. The CDR3 sequence is CASSVGTGKAEQYF. The CDR3 nucleotides are TGTGCCAGCAGCGTCGGGACAGGGAAGGCCGAGCAGTACTTC.

The chain has TRBV11-2 and TRBJ1-4, with TRBD1 matching 11 bases. Germline trimming cut 5 bases from V and 7 bases from J; bases unmatched to any gene: 9. The CDR3 has 16 residues. The germline V gene has CDR1 SGHAT and CDR2 FQNNGV. The CDR3: CASSAQTGQGGEKLFF. Here the CDR3 DNA reads TGTGCCAGCAGCGCGCAGACGGGACAGGGGGGTGAAAAACTGTTTTTT.

This clone was picked up a small number of times. The chain has TRBV19 and TRBJ2-5; D possibly corresponds to TRBD1 (6 bases). The CDR3 runs 16 residues. From germline, CDR1 is LNHDA and CDR2 SQIVND (reference sequence). V lost 5 bases and J 4 bases, leaving 20 bases between the germline ends. Written as DNA, the CDR3 is TGTGCCAGTAGTGAGGCTCGGCAGGGGATAGGAGAGACCCAGTACTTC. Residues: CASSEARQGIGETQYF.

V is TRBV6-5 and J is TRBJ2-7, with 7 bases lining up with TRBD1. Germline CDR1 reads MNHEY; CDR2 reads SVGAGI. The CDR3 extends over 11 amino acids. Unmatched junction bases numbered 8, after V lost 6 bases and J lost 12 bases. CDR3 region: CASSYGTDRYF. The CDR3 DNA reads as TGTGCCAGCAGCTACGGGACAGATCGGTACTTC.

The chain combines TRBV4-2 with TRBJ2-7; 8 nucleotides match TRBD2. The CDR3 has 16 residues. Trimming cost V 0 bases and J 3 bases; bases outside gene matches: 7. CDR1 is LGHNA and CDR2 is YNFKEQ in the germline V gene. CDR3 loop: CASSQDNPSGSYEQYF. In DNA form, the CDR3 reads TGTGCCAGCAGCCAAGATAACCCCAGCGGGAGCTACGAGCAGTACTTC.

This chain links TRBV11-2 with TRBJ2-3; 7 bases align to TRBD2. There are 15 residues in the CDR3. The V and J ends lost 4 bases and 4 bases, in that order; junction bases with no gene match: 8. Per germline, CDR1 SGHAT and CDR2 FQNNGV. CDR3 amino acids: CASSSSGTKADTQYF. The DNA of the CDR3 is TGTGCCAGCAGCTCATCCGGGACTAAGGCAGATACGCAGTATTTT.

This sequence joins TRBV9 and TRBJ2-5, with a weak D call TRBD1 (5 bases). Germline loops: CDR1 SGDLS, CDR2 YYNGEE. V lost 4 bases and J 0 bases, leaving 13 bases between the germline ends. The CDR3 loop spans 15 amino acids. DNA of the CDR3: TGTGCCAGCAGCCCCATAGGGGTGTACCAAGAGACCCAGTACTTC. Its protein is CASSPIGVYQETQYF.

This chain joins TRBV7-2 and TRBJ2-5; TRBD2 might be the D (5 bases). The CDR3 covers 14 residues. Looked up from germline, CDR1 is SGHTA and CDR2 is FQGNSA. V lost 1 base and J lost 5, with 11 bases in between. The CDR3 spells CASSLVGSGETQYF. CDR3 bases: TGTGCCAGCAGCTTAGTTGGGTCGGGGGAGACCCAGTACTTC.

CDR3 nucleotide sequence: TGTGCCAGCTCCCTTGGAGCGGGCAACACTGAAGCTTTCTTT. It encodes CASSLGAGNTEAFF. The chain links TRBV18 to TRBJ1-1; D ambiguous. Germline CDR1 is KGHSH and CDR2 is LQKENI. The V gene lost 6 bases and the J gene lost 2 bases, with 13 bases spanning the gap. This CDR3 spans 14 amino acids.

The J gene is TRBJ2-7, the V gene TRBV23-1; D uncertain. TRBV23-1 is filed as an ORF, its function uncertain. The CDR3 sequence is 12 residues long. V lost 3 bases, J lost 4 bases, and 7 bases lay in between. The CDR3 DNA reads as TGCGCCAGCAGTCACGTAGAATACGAGCAGTACTTC. Translation: CASSHVEYEQYF.

This chain links TRBV9 with TRBJ1-6, with D unclear. The CDR3 runs 14 residues. The V end lost 0 bases, the J end lost 6 bases, and 7 bases lay between the germline ends. CDR1 SGDLS and CDR2 YYNGEE come from the germline V gene. The CDR3 sequence is CASSVATANSPLHF. As DNA, the CDR3 is TGTGCCAGCAGCGTAGCAACAGCTAATTCACCCCTCCACTTT. The full variable domain, in which reference TRBV9 and TRBJ1-6 provide the parts outside the CDR3, is DSGVTQTPKHLITATGQRVTLRCSPRSGDLSVYWYQQSLDQGLQFLIQYYNGEERAKGNILERFSAQQFPDLHSELNLSSLELGDSALYFCASSVATANSPLHFGNGTRLTVT.

This sequence joins TRBV30 and TRBJ1-5, with 7 bases aligning to TRBD1. The CDR3 sequence is 14 residues long. The germline CDR1 and CDR2 sequences are GTSNPN and SVGIG (reference sequence). V shed 1 base, J shed 3 bases, and the junction held 3 bases outside the gene matches. CDR3 DNA sequence: TGTGCCTGGAGTGATACAGGGGACAATCAGCCCCAGCATTTT. Translation gives CAWSDTGDNQPQHF.

The genes are TRBV19 and TRBJ2-1; possible D gene TRBD2, 6 bases. The germline gives CDR1 LNHDA, CDR2 SQIVND (reference sequence). V lost 7 bases and J 8 bases, leaving 21 bases between the germline ends. This CDR3 spans 15 amino acids. The CDR3 region has the DNA TGTGCCAGTACCCTCACCCGGGACTTGGGCGATGAGCAGTTCTTC. Translating gives CASTLTRDLGDEQFF. Complete variable domain (other parts from reference TRBV19 and TRBJ2-1): DGGITQSPKYLFRKEGQNVTLSCEQNLNHDAMYWYRQDPGQGLRLIYYSQIVNDFQKGDIAEGYSVSREKKESFPLTVTSAQKNPTAFYLCASTLTRDLGDEQFFGPGTRLTVL.

Comment on this clone: Other DNA sequences of this sample code for an identical CDR3. J is TRBJ2-7 and V is TRBV4-3, with TRBD1 matching 10 bases. V was pared by 2 bases and J by 4 bases, with 2 bases of the junction left unmatched. The CDR3 runs 14 residues. CDR1 and CDR2 from the germline V gene are LGHNA and YSLEER. The CDR3 loop is CASSQRQGAYEQYF. In DNA, the CDR3 is TGCGCCAGCAGCCAAAGACAGGGGGCTTACGAGCAGTACTTC.

This chain connects TRBV30 to TRBJ1-1, with a tentative D call TRBD1 (5 bases). The CDR3 extends over 12 amino acids. The V gene lost 5 bases and the J gene lost 7 bases, with 14 bases spanning the gap. Germline CDR1 and CDR2: GTSNPN and SVGIG (reference sequence). CDR3 in amino acids: CAWGRYGGEAFF. CDR3 bases: TGTGCCTGGGGTAGATACGGGGGTGAAGCTTTCTTT.

This clone was counted a few times. The J gene is TRBJ1-2, the V gene TRBV29-1; D is undetermined. This CDR3 has 11 residues. V dropped 4 bases and J dropped 7 bases, with 10 bases sitting between them. Germline V lookup: CDR1 SQVTM, CDR2 ANQGSEA. The CDR3 here is CSVGHTGGYTF. Written as DNA, the CDR3 is TGCAGCGTTGGGCACACGGGTGGCTACACCTTC.

The chain uses TRBV13 and TRBJ2-3; TRBD2 might be the D (5 bases). This CDR3 comprises 16 residues. CDR1 and CDR2 from the germline V gene are PRHDT and FYEKMQ (reference sequence). V was pared by 3 bases and J by 0 bases, with 13 bases between. As DNA, the CDR3 is TGTGCCAGCAGCTTTACGCGGGCTTCTAGCACAGATACGCAGTATTTT. This translates into CASSFTRASSTDTQYF.

This chain links TRBV6-5 with TRBJ1-3; D perhaps matches TRBD1 (6 bases). Germline V gene lookup returns CDR1 MNHEY and CDR2 SVGAGI. This CDR3 has 14 residues. V shed 5 bases and J shed 0 bases, with 8 bases lying between them. The CDR3: CASSRTASGNTIYF. CDR3 nucleotides: TGTGCCAGCAGTCGGACAGCCTCTGGAAACACCATATATTTT.

The chain uses TRBV5-8 and TRBJ1-4; maybe TRBD1 (6 bases). The germline V gene encodes CDR1 SGHTS and CDR2 YDEGEE. The CDR3 covers 13 residues. V was shortened by 1 base and J by 8 bases, with 9 bases between the two germline ends. The CDR3, as DNA: TGTGCCAGCAGCTTGATCAGGGGCGAAAAACTGTTTTTT. It is translated as CASSLIRGEKLFF.

This chain links TRBV13 with TRBJ2-3; no clear D gene. CDR1 is PRHDT and CDR2 is FYEKMQ in the germline V gene (reference sequence). The CDR3 has 12 amino acids. The V end was cut by 5 bases, the J end by 3 bases, with 6 bases between. Here the CDR3 reads CASSLNTDTQYF. The CDR3 bases are TGTGCCAGCAGCCTAAATACAGATACGCAGTATTTT.

This sequence joins TRBV11-2 and TRBJ1-2; 7 bases line up with TRBD1. V shed 4 bases, J shed 3 bases, and the junction held 5 bases outside the gene matches. CDR3 length: 14 residues. Germline V gives CDR1 SGHAT, CDR2 FQNNGV. This CDR3 is CASSSLTGDYGYTF. The CDR3 region has the DNA TGTGCCAGCAGCTCACTAACAGGGGACTATGGCTACACCTTC.

The chain carries TRBV15 and TRBJ1-2; 9 bases are a match to TRBD1. CDR3 length: 15 residues. Germline assignment: CDR1 LNHNV and CDR2 YYDKDF (reference sequence). V was pared by 5 bases and J by 6 bases, with 10 bases of the junction left unmatched. This CDR3 is CATSPPDRGRDGYTF. In DNA form, the CDR3 reads TGTGCCACCAGCCCGCCGGACAGGGGAAGGGATGGCTACACCTTC.

The chain combines TRBV24-1 with TRBJ2-7, with TRBD1 matching over 10 bases. V dropped 3 bases and J dropped 5; count of bases not matched to a gene: 6. The germline V gene encodes CDR1 KGHDR and CDR2 SFDVKD. The CDR3 runs to 15 residues. CDR3 residues: CATSDHRTGGDEQYF. The CDR3 DNA sequence: TGTGCCACCAGTGATCATCGGACAGGGGGGGACGAGCAGTACTTC.